This passage covers 32 T cell receptor beta chains from one sample sequenced in a study of shared T cell receptors in the human thymus. The table came from immunoSEQ multiplex PCR; TCRdb's copy has only in-frame clones and leaves some out. Of 700,000 or so clones listed, roughly 85% are singletons. The same data also contributed to another study, on human thymus T cells.

Input material: thymocytes. These receptors all come from a girl in the first two years of life with a congenital heart defect.

The DNA of the CDR3 is TGTGCCAGCTCACCGGACAGTTATAGCAATCAGCCCCAGCATTTT. Its protein is CASSPDSYSNQPQHF. The chain joins TRBV18 to TRBJ1-5; weak D call: TRBD1 (6 bases). V gave up 3 bases and J gave up 0 bases, with 9 bases separating them. Germline CDR1 and CDR2: KGHSH and LQKENI. The CDR3 has 15 residues.

This clone was seen a single time. The rearrangement uses TRBV5-6 and TRBJ2-7; D is possibly TRBD2 (6 bases). Germline values: CDR1 SGHDT, CDR2 YYEEEE. The CDR3 sequence is 16 residues long. Trimming left V 3 bases short and J 5 bases short, with 21 bases between. The CDR3 nucleotides are TGTGCCAGCAGCTCGTTAGGAGGGGCCCCAGGCCACGAGCAGTACTTC. Encoded protein: CASSSLGGAPGHEQYF.

This clone was seen only a few times. The J gene is TRBJ1-1, the V gene TRBV19; TRBD1 aligns across 7 bases. From germline, CDR1 is LNHDA and CDR2 SQIVND (reference sequence). The V segment lost 8 bases and the J segment 2 bases; nucleotides outside the gene matches: 8. The CDR3 has 14 amino acids. The CDR3 is CASLEAGGNTEAFF. The CDR3 bases are TGTGCCAGTCTCGAGGCAGGGGGAAACACTGAAGCTTTCTTT.

The chain has TRBV6-1 and TRBJ1-2, with 8 bases that match TRBD1. Germline V gene data show CDR1 as MNHNS and CDR2 as SASEGT. After removal of 2 bases from V and 3 bases from J, the junction contained 14 bases not matched to a gene. The CDR3 is made up of 18 amino acids. The CDR3 DNA follows: TGTGCCAGCAGTGAAAGGGACAGGAGCTATACCCCCTACTATGGCTACACCTTC. Translation: CASSERDRSYTPYYGYTF.

The gene calls are TRBV5-5 and TRBJ2-5, with D possibly TRBD1 on 6 matching bases. Germline V CDR1 and CDR2: SGHKS, YYEKEE (reference sequence). The CDR3 is made up of 16 amino acids. V shed 4 bases and J shed 5 bases, with 21 bases lying between them. CDR3 protein: CASSNNIVQGKETQYF. CDR3 bases: TGTGCCAGCAGCAATAACATAGTACAGGGTAAGGAGACCCAGTACTTC. The complete variable domain, with remaining parts taken from reference TRBV5-5 and TRBJ2-5, reads DAGVTQSPTHLIKTRGQQVTLRCSPISGHKSVSWYQQVLGQGPQFIFQYYEKEERGRGNFPDRFSARQFPNYSSELNVNALLLGDSALYLCASSNNIVQGKETQYFGPGTRLLVL.

This chain connects TRBV19 to TRBJ2-5; D ambiguous. CDR1 is LNHDA, CDR2 SQIVND, per germline (reference sequence). V was trimmed by 4 bases and J by 2 bases, leaving 8 bases between them. This CDR3 contains 13 residues. The CDR3: CASSTAGQETQYF. The CDR3 bases are TGTGCCAGTAGTACCGCAGGACAAGAGACCCAGTACTTC.

This clone was recorded a few times. V usage is TRBV7-8 and J usage is TRBJ2-3; 11 bases match TRBD2. CDR1 and CDR2 from the germline V gene are SGHVS and FQNEAQ. This CDR3 is built from 13 residues. The J segment lost 3 bases and the V segment lost 11 bases, leaving 4 bases of the junction unmatched. This chain's CDR3 is CAGGLAVTDTQYF. Here the CDR3 DNA reads TGTGCCGGGGGACTAGCGGTTACAGATACGCAGTATTTT. The entire variable domain, with the rest obtained from reference TRBV7-8 and TRBJ2-3, is as follows: GAGVSQSPRYKVAKRGQDVALRCDPISGHVSLFWYQQALGQGPEFLTYFQNEAQLDKSGLPSDRFFAERPEGSVSTLKIQRTQQEDSAVYLCAGGLAVTDTQYFGPGTRLTVL.

The rearrangement joins TRBV9 to TRBJ2-2, with 10 bases lining up with TRBD2. The CDR3 totals 14 residues. Germline V gene data show CDR1 as SGDLS and CDR2 as YYNGEE. J was trimmed by 6 bases and V by 4 bases; bases with no gene match: 3. The CDR3 nucleotides are TGTGCCAGCAGCCCTACTAGCGGGGCCGGGGAGCTGTTTTTT. Protein: CASSPTSGAGELFF.

The J gene is TRBJ1-2, the V gene TRBV25-1, with D possibly matching TRBD1 (5 bases). The CDR3 totals 17 residues. Germline V gives CDR1 MGHDK, CDR2 SYGVNS. Between the trimmed V and J ends, which lost 1 base and 6 bases, there was a span of 21 bases. CDR3 loop: CASSEWRTREGTNGYTF. CDR3 in DNA: TGTGCCAGCAGTGAATGGAGGACTAGGGAGGGGACTAATGGCTACACCTTC.

J is TRBJ1-6 and V is TRBV6-5, with a weak D call TRBD1 (5 bases). The CDR3 contains 16 residues. CDR1 and CDR2 (germline): MNHEY, SVGAGI. The ends were cut back, 2 bases at V and 0 bases at J, with 8 bases in the middle. CDR3 sequence reads: CASSYRDSSYNSPLHF. CDR3 sequence (DNA): TGTGCCAGCAGTTACAGGGACTCCTCCTATAATTCACCCCTCCACTTT.

Here the CDR3 reads CASSGRGQTNYGYTF. DNA for the CDR3: TGTGCCAGCAGCGGTAGGGGACAAACGAACTATGGCTACACCTTC. The rearrangement links TRBV7-8 to TRBJ1-2; the D gene is possibly TRBD1 (6 bases). Between the trimmed V and J ends, which lost 5 bases and 2 bases, there was a span of 15 bases. The CDR3 extends over 15 amino acids. CDR1 is SGHVS and CDR2 is FQNEAQ in the germline V gene.

The chain has TRBV4-1 and TRBJ1-5, with TRBD1 as a possible D gene (5 bases). This CDR3 has 16 amino acids. The V and J ends lost 5 bases and 7 bases respectively, with 21 bases between them. Germline CDR1 reads MGHRA; CDR2 reads YSYEKL. The CDR3 nucleotides read TGCGCCAGCAGCGCCCCGGGACCGCCGGGAGACCAGCCCCAGCATTTT. Translating gives CASSAPGPPGDQPQHF.

The chain is built from TRBV5-4 and TRBJ1-2, with unresolved D. The CDR3 runs 12 residues. Between the trimmed V and J ends, which lost 2 bases and 8 bases, there was a span of 10 bases. Germline V CDR1 and CDR2: SGHNT, YYREEE (reference sequence). DNA for the CDR3: TGTGCCAGCAGCTTACTAAGTTGGGGCTACACCTTC. Translation gives CASSLLSWGYTF.

The chain is built from TRBV19 and TRBJ1-2, with 7 bases that match TRBD1. CDR3 size: 14 residues. Germline lookup yields CDR1 LNHDA and CDR2 SQIVND (reference sequence). The J segment lost 6 bases and the V segment lost 1 base, leaving 5 bases of the junction unmatched. Written as DNA, the CDR3 is TGTGCCAGTAGTATAGTTAAAGGGGGCGATGGCTACACCTTC. Translated: CASSIVKGGDGYTF.

This chain connects TRBV9 to TRBJ1-2, with a tentative D call TRBD1 (6 bases). Germline values: CDR1 SGDLS, CDR2 YYNGEE. V shed 7 bases and J shed 4 bases, with 14 bases lying between them. CDR3 length equals 13 residues. This CDR3 is CASGGGQTYGYTF. The CDR3 coding sequence is TGTGCCAGCGGGGGGGGGCAGACCTATGGCTACACCTTC.

The rearrangement joins TRBV4-2 to TRBJ1-5; the D is unclear. The CDR3 runs to 17 residues. Per the germline V gene, CDR1 is LGHNA and CDR2 is YNFKEQ. Deletions cut 0 bases from V and 5 bases from J, with 17 bases between. The CDR3 here is CASSQEALELWDQPQHF. The CDR3 DNA is TGTGCCAGCAGCCAAGAGGCTCTGGAGTTGTGGGATCAGCCCCAGCATTTT.

V and J are TRBV5-1 and TRBJ2-3, with D possibly TRBD2 on 5 matching bases. CDR3 length: 16 residues. Germline CDR1 reads SGHRS; CDR2 reads YFSETQ. V dropped 2 bases and J dropped 0 bases, with 13 bases sitting between them. This CDR3 is CASSFSPGSSTDTQYF. The CDR3 DNA reads as TGCGCCAGCAGCTTTTCCCCGGGGTCGAGCACAGATACGCAGTATTTT.

This chain links TRBV6-6 with TRBJ1-2; 10 bases map to TRBD1. Germline CDR1 is MNHNY and CDR2 is SVGAGI (reference sequence). Trimming at V came to 6 bases and at J to 2 bases, leaving 6 bases not matched to a gene. The CDR3 extends over 15 amino acids. CDR3 protein: CASSVPGQGNYGYTF. CDR3 nucleotides: TGTGCCAGCAGCGTTCCGGGACAGGGGAACTATGGCTACACCTTC.

V gene TRBV2 combines with J gene TRBJ1-2; TRBD1 matches at 8 bases. In germline, CDR1 is SNHLY, CDR2 FYNNEI. The ends lost 7 bases at V and 3 bases at J; junction bases unmatched: 10. The CDR3 extends over 15 amino acids. The CDR3 DNA sequence: TGTGCCAGCAAGGGCAGGGGGCAGGAGGACTATGGCTACACCTTC. It encodes CASKGRGQEDYGYTF.

The gene calls are TRBV27 and TRBJ1-2, with 7 bases aligning to TRBD1. From germline, CDR1 is MNHEY and CDR2 SMNVEV (reference sequence). V shed 2 bases, J shed 7 bases, and the junction held 10 bases outside the gene matches. The length of the CDR3 is 15 residues. The CDR3 DNA is TGTGCCAGCAGTTTAAGGGGTGAAAGGGGGCTTGGCTACACCTTC. Its translation: CASSLRGERGLGYTF.

V and J are TRBV6-1 and TRBJ1-5, with D hard to call. V lost 0 bases and J lost 4, with 10 bases in between. The V gene's germline CDR1 is MNHNS and CDR2 SASEGT. The CDR3 length is 15 residues. The CDR3 loop is CASSEAAPSNQPQHF. As DNA, the CDR3 is TGTGCCAGCAGTGAAGCGGCCCCGTCTAATCAGCCCCAGCATTTT.

This chain uses TRBV19 with TRBJ1-6; D call uncertain. The CDR3 is 13 amino acids. Germline CDR1 reads LNHDA; CDR2 reads SQIVND (reference sequence). Trimming cost V 6 bases and J 7 bases, with 10 bases left between them. CDR3 bases: TGTGCCAGTAGGCACTCTAAAAATTCACCCCTCCACTTT. The encoded protein is CASRHSKNSPLHF.

This clone has only a few counts. This chain connects TRBV2 to TRBJ1-5; D is unclear. Trimming left V 5 bases short and J 1 base short, with 27 bases between. The CDR3 has 20 amino acids. Germline CDR1 SNHLY, CDR2 FYNNEI. DNA for the CDR3: TGTGCCAGCAGTTCCTCTTCGGTAGGTAGAGCCTTGGAGAGCAATCAGCCCCAGCATTTT. This sequence encodes CASSSSSVGRALESNQPQHF.

The rearrangement uses TRBV5-8 and TRBJ1-5, with 8 nucleotides matching TRBD1. The V segment lost 4 bases and the J segment 0 bases; nucleotides outside the gene matches: 6. The CDR3 loop spans 16 amino acids. Per germline, CDR1 SGHTS and CDR2 YDEGEE. This chain's CDR3 is CASSPGQVISNQPQHF. The CDR3 DNA sequence: TGTGCCAGCAGCCCGGGACAGGTAATTAGCAATCAGCCCCAGCATTTT.

V usage is TRBV10-3 and J usage is TRBJ1-1; tentatively, D is TRBD1 (5 bases). The CDR3 is made up of 18 amino acids. The V end was cut by 7 bases, the J end by 2 bases, with 26 bases between. From germline, CDR1 is ENHRY and CDR2 SYGVKD. The CDR3 spells CAIKGPLTSSYRNTEAFF. Here the CDR3 DNA reads TGTGCCATCAAGGGGCCCCTTACCTCTTCTTATCGAAACACTGAAGCTTTCTTT.

This sequence joins TRBV7-9 and TRBJ2-7, with 8 nucleotides matching TRBD2. The CDR3 extends over 16 amino acids. From germline, CDR1 is SEHNR and CDR2 FQNEAQ (reference sequence). The junction had 7 bases not matched to a gene; V was cut back by 1 base and J by 2 bases. CDR3 bases: TGTGCCAGCAGCTTAGAGGGCCGGGGGGGCCCCTACGAGCAGTACTTC. Translation: CASSLEGRGGPYEQYF. Variable domain in full (rest from reference TRBV7-9 and TRBJ2-7): DTGVSQNPRHKITKRGQNVTFRCDPISEHNRLYWYRQTLGQGPEFLTYFQNEAQLEKSRLLSDRFSAERPKGSFSTLEIQRTEQGDSAMYLCASSLEGRGGPYEQYFGPGTRLTVT.

The J gene is TRBJ1-3, the V gene TRBV28; D unclear. The V gene's germline CDR1 is MDHEN and CDR2 SYDVKM. CDR3 length: 16 residues. With 5 bases removed from V and 0 bases from J, the gap between germline ends came to 14 bases. The CDR3 DNA is TGTGCCAGCAGTCGACGGGTCTTGTGCTCTGGAAACACCATATATTTT. It encodes CASSRRVLCSGNTIYF.

The chain employs TRBV20-1 and TRBJ1-2; D is ambiguous. CDR3 length equals 11 residues. The V end lost 6 bases, the J end lost 9 bases, and 14 bases lay between the germline ends. The germline CDR1 and CDR2 sequences are DFQATT and SNEGSKA (reference sequence). CDR3 protein: CSARGLESYTF. In DNA, the CDR3 is TGCAGTGCCCGCGGCCTAGAGAGCTACACCTTC.

CDR3 coding DNA: TGTGCCACCAGCAGGACCCACAGGGCCCGAGTTCTCTACACTGAAGCTTTCTTT. It is translated as CATSRTHRARVLYTEAFF. The chain is built from TRBV15 and TRBJ1-1, with D possibly TRBD1 on 6 matching bases. Trimming removed 3 bases at V and 3 bases at J, with 23 bases between. The germline gives CDR1 LNHNV, CDR2 YYDKDF (reference sequence). The CDR3 totals 18 residues.

The gene calls are TRBV28 and TRBJ2-3, with 9 bases identical to TRBD1. Germline V gene data show CDR1 as MDHEN and CDR2 as SYDVKM. This CDR3 is 15 amino acids long. Losses at the gene ends were 6 bases for V and 6 bases for J; bases not matched to a gene: 10. The CDR3 is CASRRGTGRADTQYF. Written as DNA, the CDR3 is TGTGCCAGCAGGAGGGGGACAGGGCGTGCGGATACGCAGTATTTT.

The CDR3 here is CASSMDRVGANVLTF. Written as DNA, the CDR3 is TGTGCCAGCAGCATGGACAGGGTCGGGGCCAACGTCCTGACTTTC. The V call is TRBV7-3, the J call TRBJ2-6; 8 bases align to TRBD1. With V trimmed by 5 bases and J by 4 bases, 4 bases remained unmatched. The CDR3 is 15 amino acids. From germline, CDR1 is SGHTA and CDR2 FQGTGA.

The chain employs TRBV2 and TRBJ2-7, with TRBD1 matching over 8 bases. Looked up from germline, CDR1 is SNHLY and CDR2 is FYNNEI. V lost 7 bases to trimming and J lost 2 bases; unmatched junction nucleotides: 16. The CDR3 runs 17 residues. CDR3 bases: TGTGCCAGCATGAAAAACTGGGACAGGCGCCAAACCTACGAGCAGTACTTC. Protein sequence: CASMKNWDRRQTYEQYF. The variable domain in full, with the rest retrieved from reference TRBV2 and TRBJ2-7, is EPEVTQTPSHQVTQMGQEVILRCVPISNHLYFYWYRQILGQKVEFLVSFYNNEISEKSEIFDDQFSVERPDGSNFTLKIRSTKLEDSAMYFCASMKNWDRRQTYEQYFGPGTRLTVT.